This TCR beta chain was identified during a study of blood T cell repertoires in COVID-19. Study-wide context: The analysed material was cDNA or gDNA that came from T cells, B-cell-depleted T cells, or PBMCs.

This clone was recorded only once. The CDR3 covers 14 residues. CDR1 is SGHNT, CDR2 YENEEA, per germline. Unmatched junction bases numbered 5, after V lost 5 bases and J lost 5 bases. Under the authors' procedure: Amplification with reference gene primers provided the estimates of nucleated cell counts. The protocol was immunoSEQ multiplex PCR, while the TCRdb copy is restricted to in-frame clones and leaves out a portion. That table gives V, J and clone size, and the DNA gave D and trimming. The data show tens of thousands of clones, approximately 80% seen once. Sequenced input: peripheral blood. This clonotype was sampled from a human donor with active or convalescent COVID-19. The donor label of this sample is uncertain. This chain connects TRBV11-3 to TRBJ2-3; 9 bases fit TRBD2. The CDR3 loop reads CASSPSGTGDTQYF. The DNA of the CDR3 is TGTGCCAGCAGCCCTAGCGGGACTGGAGATACGCAGTATTTT.